This T cell receptor beta chain was retrieved from a study of shared clonotypes between healthy human individuals. TCRdb's table, derived via immunoSEQ multiplex PCR, lists solely in-frame clones and lacks some. The table includes approximately 1.9 million clones, just under 95% detected once. The naive CD8 population came from CD45RO-negative cells selected for CCR7, without terminally differentiated effector memory CD45RA+ cells. Per the germline V gene, CDR1 is MDHEN and CDR2 is SYDVKM. The CDR3 sequence is 15 residues long. V dropped 4 bases and J dropped 1 base, with 10 bases sitting between them.

The sample was naive CD8+ T cells from PBMCs. The receptor was isolated from a man younger than 30 in good health. Some clones in this sample may be carry-over from other donors' samples. The chain has TRBV28 and TRBJ2-2; TRBD1 might be the D (6 bases). CDR3 sequence reads: CASSSKQGNTGELFF. The CDR3 DNA reads as TGTGCCAGCAGTTCCAAACAGGGGAACACCGGGGAGCTGTTTTTT.